This TCR beta chain came from a study of early T cells in non-severe SARS-CoV-2 infection. CDR1 is SGHRS and CDR2 is YFSETQ in the germline V gene. This CDR3 is 14 amino acids long. The V end was cut by 5 bases, the J end by 3 bases, with 12 bases between. This clonotype was detected ten times or more. As part of library construction, unique molecular identifiers were attached to individual cDNA molecules. TCRdb processed the 5' RACE reads anew with MiXCR; each CDR3 protein has one entry. Of some 55,000 distinct CDR3 sequences listed, around 12% are singletons. This chain joins TRBV5-1 and TRBJ1-5; D might be TRBD1 (5 bases). The receptor was isolated from an adult who was a healthcare worker with PCR-confirmed SARS-CoV-2 infection or an uninfected control (not recorded which). The specimen was whole blood. DNA for the CDR3: TGCGCCAGCAGAGAGGACACGAACAATCAGCCCCAGCATTTT. It encodes CASREDTNNQPQHF.